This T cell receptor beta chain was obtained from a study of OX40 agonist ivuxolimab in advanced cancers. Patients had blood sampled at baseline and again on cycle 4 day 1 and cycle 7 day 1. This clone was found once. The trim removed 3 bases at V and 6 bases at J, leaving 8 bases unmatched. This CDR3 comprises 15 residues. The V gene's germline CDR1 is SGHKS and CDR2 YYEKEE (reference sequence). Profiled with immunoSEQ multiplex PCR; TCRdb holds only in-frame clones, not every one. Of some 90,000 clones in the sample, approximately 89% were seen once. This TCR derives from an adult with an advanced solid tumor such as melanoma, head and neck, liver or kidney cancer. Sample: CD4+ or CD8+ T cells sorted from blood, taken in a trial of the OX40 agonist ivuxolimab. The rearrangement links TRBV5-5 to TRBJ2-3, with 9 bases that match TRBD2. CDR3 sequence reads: CASSSSGTFVDTQYF. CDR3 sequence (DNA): TGTGCCAGCAGCTCTAGCGGGACTTTCGTGGATACGCAGTATTTT.